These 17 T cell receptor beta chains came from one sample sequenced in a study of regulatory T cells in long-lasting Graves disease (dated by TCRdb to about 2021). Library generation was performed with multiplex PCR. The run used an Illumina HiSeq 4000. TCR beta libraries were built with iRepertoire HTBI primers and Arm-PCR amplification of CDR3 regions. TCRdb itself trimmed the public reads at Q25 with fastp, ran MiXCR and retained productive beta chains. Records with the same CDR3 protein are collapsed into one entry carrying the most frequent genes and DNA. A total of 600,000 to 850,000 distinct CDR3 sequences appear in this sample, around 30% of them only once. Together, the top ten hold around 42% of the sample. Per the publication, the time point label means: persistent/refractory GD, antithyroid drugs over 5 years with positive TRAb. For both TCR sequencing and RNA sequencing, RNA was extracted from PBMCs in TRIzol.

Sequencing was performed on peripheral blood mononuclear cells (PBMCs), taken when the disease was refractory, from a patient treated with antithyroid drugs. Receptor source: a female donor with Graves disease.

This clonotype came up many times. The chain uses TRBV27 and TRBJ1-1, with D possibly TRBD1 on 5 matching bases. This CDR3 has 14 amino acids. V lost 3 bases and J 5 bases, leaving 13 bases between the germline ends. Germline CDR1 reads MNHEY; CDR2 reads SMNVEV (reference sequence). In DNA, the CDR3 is TGTGCCAGCAGTTTCAAGGGTGGGACGACTGAAGCTTTCTTT. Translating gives CASSFKGGTTEAFF.

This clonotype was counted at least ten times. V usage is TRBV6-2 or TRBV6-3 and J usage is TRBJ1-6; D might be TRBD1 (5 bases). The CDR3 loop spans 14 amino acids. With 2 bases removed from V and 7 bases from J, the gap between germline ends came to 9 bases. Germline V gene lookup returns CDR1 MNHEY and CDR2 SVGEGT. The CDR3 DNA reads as TGTGCCAGCAGTTACAGGGGAGAGAATTCACCCCTCCACTTT. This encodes CASSYRGENSPLHF.

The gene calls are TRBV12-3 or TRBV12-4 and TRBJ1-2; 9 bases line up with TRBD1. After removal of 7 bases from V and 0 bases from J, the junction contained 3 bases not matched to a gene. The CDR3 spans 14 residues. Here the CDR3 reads CASTQGAPNYGYTF. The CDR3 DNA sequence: TGTGCCAGCACACAGGGGGCGCCTAACTATGGCTACACCTTC.

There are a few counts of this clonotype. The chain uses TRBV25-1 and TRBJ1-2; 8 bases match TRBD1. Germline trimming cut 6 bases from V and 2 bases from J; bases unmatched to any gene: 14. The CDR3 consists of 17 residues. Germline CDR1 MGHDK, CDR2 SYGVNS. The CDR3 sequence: CASSPQGGHDANYGYTF. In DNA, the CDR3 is TGTGCCAGCAGCCCACAGGGGGGCCACGATGCCAACTATGGCTACACCTTC.

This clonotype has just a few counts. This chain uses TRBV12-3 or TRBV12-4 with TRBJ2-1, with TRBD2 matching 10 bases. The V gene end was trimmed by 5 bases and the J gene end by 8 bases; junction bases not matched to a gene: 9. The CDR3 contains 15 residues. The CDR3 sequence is CASSPSGRASHEQFF. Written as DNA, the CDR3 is TGTGCCAGCAGTCCGAGCGGGAGGGCTTCTCATGAGCAGTTCTTC.

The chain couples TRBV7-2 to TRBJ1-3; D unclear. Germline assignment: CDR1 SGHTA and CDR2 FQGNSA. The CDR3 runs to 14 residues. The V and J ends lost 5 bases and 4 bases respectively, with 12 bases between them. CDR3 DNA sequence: TGTGCCAGCAGCCCTGGGGTGGTAGGAAACACCATATATTTT. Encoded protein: CASSPGVVGNTIYF.

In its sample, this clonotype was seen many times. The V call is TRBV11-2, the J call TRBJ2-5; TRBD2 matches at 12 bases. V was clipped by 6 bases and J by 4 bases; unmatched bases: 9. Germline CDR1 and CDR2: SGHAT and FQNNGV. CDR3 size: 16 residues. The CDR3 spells CASSSLGTSGSETQYF. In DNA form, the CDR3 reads TGTGCCAGCAGTTCACTCGGGACTAGCGGGTCAGAGACCCAGTACTTC.

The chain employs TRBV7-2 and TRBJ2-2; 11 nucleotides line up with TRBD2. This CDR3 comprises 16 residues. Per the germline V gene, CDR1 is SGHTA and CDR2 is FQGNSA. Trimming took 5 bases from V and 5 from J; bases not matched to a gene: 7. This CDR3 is CASSEGLADVTGELFF. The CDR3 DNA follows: TGTGCCAGCAGCGAGGGACTAGCGGACGTTACCGGGGAGCTGTTTTTT.

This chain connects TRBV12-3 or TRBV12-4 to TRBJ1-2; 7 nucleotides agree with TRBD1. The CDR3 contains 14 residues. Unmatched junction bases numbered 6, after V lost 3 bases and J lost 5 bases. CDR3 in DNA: TGTGCCAGCAGTTTTAGCCCAGGGGGGTATGGCTACACCTTC. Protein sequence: CASSFSPGGYGYTF.

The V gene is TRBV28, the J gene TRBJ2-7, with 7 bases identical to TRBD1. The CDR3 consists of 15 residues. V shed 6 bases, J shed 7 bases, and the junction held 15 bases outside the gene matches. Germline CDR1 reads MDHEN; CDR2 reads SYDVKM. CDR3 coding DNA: TGTGCCAGCAGACCCCACGACAGGGACACGGGTGAGCAGTACTTC. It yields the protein CASRPHDRDTGEQYF.

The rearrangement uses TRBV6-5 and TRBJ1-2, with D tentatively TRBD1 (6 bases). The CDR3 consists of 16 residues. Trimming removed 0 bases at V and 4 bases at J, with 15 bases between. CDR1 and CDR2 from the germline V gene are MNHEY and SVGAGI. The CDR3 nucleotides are TGTGCCAGCAGTTACTCGAAAGGGGGGGATAGCTATGGCTACACCTTC. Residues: CASSYSKGGDSYGYTF.

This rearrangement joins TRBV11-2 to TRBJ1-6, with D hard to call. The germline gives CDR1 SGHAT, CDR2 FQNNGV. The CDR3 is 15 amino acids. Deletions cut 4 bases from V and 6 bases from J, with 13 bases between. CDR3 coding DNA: TGTGCCAGCAGCTCTGAGCCCCGATCTAATTCACCCCTCCACTTT. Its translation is CASSSEPRSNSPLHF.

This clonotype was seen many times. The CDR3 coding sequence is TGTGCCTGGAAACGAGGGTACGAGCAGTACTTC. Translating gives CAWKRGYEQYF. The V gene is TRBV30, the J gene TRBJ2-7, with a possible D match to TRBD2 (5 bases). V was cut by 4 bases and J by 4 bases, with 8 bases left in between. The CDR3 loop spans 11 amino acids. Per germline, CDR1 GTSNPN and CDR2 SVGIG (reference sequence).

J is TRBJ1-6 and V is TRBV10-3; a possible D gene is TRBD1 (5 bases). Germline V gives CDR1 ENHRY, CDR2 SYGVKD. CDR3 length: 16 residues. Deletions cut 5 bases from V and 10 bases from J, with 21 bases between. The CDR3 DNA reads TGTGCCATCAGTATTCATCGGACACCGGGGGAGTCACCCCTCCACTTT. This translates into CAISIHRTPGESPLHF.

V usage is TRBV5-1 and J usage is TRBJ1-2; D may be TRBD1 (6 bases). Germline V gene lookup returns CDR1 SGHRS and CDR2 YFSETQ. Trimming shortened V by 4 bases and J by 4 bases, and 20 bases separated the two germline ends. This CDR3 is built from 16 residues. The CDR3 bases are TGCGCCAGCAGCACTGGGACTCGGGGGGCCTTCTATGGCTACACCTTC. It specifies CASSTGTRGAFYGYTF.

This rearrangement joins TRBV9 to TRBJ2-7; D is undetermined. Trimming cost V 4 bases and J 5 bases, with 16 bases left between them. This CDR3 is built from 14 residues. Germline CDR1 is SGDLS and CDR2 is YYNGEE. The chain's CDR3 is CASSPPGLSHEQYF. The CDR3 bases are TGTGCCAGCAGCCCTCCGGGTCTAAGCCACGAGCAGTACTTC.

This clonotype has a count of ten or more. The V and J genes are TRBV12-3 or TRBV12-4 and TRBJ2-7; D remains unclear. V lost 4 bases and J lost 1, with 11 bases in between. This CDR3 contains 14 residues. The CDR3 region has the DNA TGTGCCAGCAGTTATAGCCCATGGTCCTACGAGCAGTACTTC. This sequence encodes CASSYSPWSYEQYF.